The 11 T cell receptor beta chains reported below all come from one sample, sequenced in a study of blood T cell repertoires in COVID-19. Data came from immunoSEQ multiplex PCR; TCRdb stores just in-frame clones and leaves some out. This sample yields more than 110,000 clones, of which 75% to 85% are seen a single time; roughly 4.7% belongs to the top ten. The sequencing input was peripheral blood. These receptor sequences come from a woman aged 80 or over with active or convalescent COVID-19.

The rearrangement uses TRBV7-2 and TRBJ2-5; 7 bases match TRBD2. The germline V gene encodes CDR1 SGHTA and CDR2 FQGNSA. This CDR3 comprises 15 residues. The ends lost 3 bases at V and 3 bases at J; junction bases unmatched: 7. The CDR3 sequence is CASSLGSGTEETQYF. The DNA for the CDR3 is TGTGCCAGCAGCTTGGGAAGCGGGACCGAAGAGACCCAGTACTTC.

The chain joins TRBV7-2 to TRBJ1-5; 9 bases agree with TRBD1. Germline-derived CDR1 and CDR2 are SGHTA and FQGNSA. Trimming cost V 5 bases and J 1 base; bases outside gene matches: 15. The CDR3 is 19 residues long. The CDR3 DNA reads as TGTGCCAGCAGCCCAACGGCGGGACAGGGAGAATGGAGCAATCAGCCCCAGCATTTT. It is translated as CASSPTAGQGEWSNQPQHF.

V and J are TRBV5-1 and TRBJ1-1, with a possible D match to TRBD1 (5 bases). The CDR3 has 15 amino acids. CDR1 is SGHRS, CDR2 YFSETQ, per germline. The ends were cut back, 4 bases at V and 6 bases at J, with 19 bases in the middle. The CDR3 DNA reads TGCGCCAGCAGCGCAATTGGGGGGGAGTTGGCTGAAGCTTTCTTT. This gives the protein CASSAIGGELAEAFF. The full variable domain, its missing parts supplied by reference TRBV5-1 and TRBJ1-1, is KAGVTQTPRYLIKTRGQQVTLSCSPISGHRSVSWYQQTPGQGLQFLFEYFSETQRNKGNFPGRFSGRQFSNSRSEMNVSTLELGDSALYLCASSAIGGELAEAFFGQGTRLTVV.

The CDR3 is CASSQEALNEQFF. Here the CDR3 DNA reads TGCGCCAGCAGCCAAGAGGCCCTCAATGAGCAGTTCTTC. The gene calls are TRBV4-3 and TRBJ2-1; D gene unclear. Germline loops: CDR1 LGHNA, CDR2 YSLEER. Trimming cost V 0 bases and J 6 bases, with 6 bases left between them. This CDR3 has 13 amino acids.

The rearrangement joins TRBV18 to TRBJ1-2, with D unresolved. Germline V gene sequence: CDR1 KGHSH, CDR2 LQKENI. The CDR3 contains 14 residues. With 4 bases removed from V and 4 bases from J, the gap between germline ends came to 13 bases. CDR3 nucleotides: TGTGCCAGCTCACTTTTACCCAGAACCTATGGCTACACCTTC. It is translated as CASSLLPRTYGYTF.

CDR3 amino acids: CASSGKGAANYGYTF. In DNA form, the CDR3 reads TGCGCCAGCAGTGGGAAAGGGGCAGCTAACTATGGCTACACCTTC. The V gene is TRBV5-1, the J gene TRBJ1-2, with D perhaps TRBD1 (5 bases). Trimming stripped 5 bases from V and 0 bases from J, with 14 bases between. CDR3 length: 15 amino acids. From germline, CDR1 is SGHRS and CDR2 YFSETQ. Based on the CDR3 plus reference TRBV5-1 and TRBJ1-2, the full variable domain is KAGVTQTPRYLIKTRGQQVTLSCSPISGHRSVSWYQQTPGQGLQFLFEYFSETQRNKGNFPGRFSGRQFSNSRSEMNVSTLELGDSALYLCASSGKGAANYGYTFGSGTRLTVV.

In its sample, this clone was seen a few times. The chain employs TRBV29-1 and TRBJ1-1; D is ambiguous. Germline V gene data show CDR1 as SQVTM and CDR2 as ANQGSEA. Trimming cost V 4 bases and J 5 bases, with 14 bases left between them. The CDR3 sequence is 13 residues long. The CDR3 DNA reads TGCAGCGTTGGGGAGTCCGGGAAAACTGAAGCTTTCTTT. Encoded protein: CSVGESGKTEAFF.

The genes are TRBV30 and TRBJ1-2; 9 bases are a match to TRBD1. The trim removed 2 bases at V and 5 bases at J, leaving 6 bases unmatched. CDR1 is GTSNPN, CDR2 SVGIG, per germline (reference sequence). This CDR3 is built from 14 residues. CDR3 sequence reads: CAWSTQQGAYGYTF. Here the CDR3 DNA reads TGTGCCTGGAGTACACAACAGGGGGCATATGGCTACACCTTC.

This clone was counted a single time. The chain recombines TRBV28 with TRBJ1-1; D unclear. The V and J ends lost 6 bases and 8 bases respectively, with 19 bases between them. CDR3 length: 14 residues. Per the germline V gene, CDR1 is MDHEN and CDR2 is SYDVKM. CDR3 DNA: TGTGCCAGCAGACCTCCTGAAACTAATTTCGAAGCTTTCTTT. It encodes CASRPPETNFEAFF.

This chain joins TRBV7-3 and TRBJ2-3; 7 nucleotides align to TRBD1. Looked up from germline, CDR1 is SGHTA and CDR2 is FQGTGA. J gave up 4 bases and V 2 bases, and 9 bases lay outside the gene matches. The CDR3 totals 16 residues. Here the CDR3 DNA reads TGTGCCAGCAGCTTACGGACAGGTTCGGGTTCAGATACGCAGTATTTT. Translation gives CASSLRTGSGSDTQYF.

J is TRBJ1-1 and V is TRBV5-5; 7 positions agree with TRBD1. Germline-derived CDR1 and CDR2 are SGHKS and YYEKEE (reference sequence). The CDR3 sequence is 16 residues long. Trimming cost V 2 bases and J 4 bases; bases outside gene matches: 11. The CDR3 loop reads CASSFLLDRVSTEAFF. DNA of the CDR3: TGTGCCAGCAGCTTCCTTCTCGACAGGGTATCCACTGAAGCTTTCTTT.